The 27 T cell receptor beta chains given below trace back to one sample, sequenced in a study of pediatric ulcerative colitis. Only in-frame clones appear in the TCRdb table, and some are missing; sequencing was by immunoSEQ multiplex PCR. The table records around 64,000 clones, about 90% of them present only once. Sequenced input: blood. These receptors came from a boy aged 5-17 years with severe ulcerative colitis.

The V gene is TRBV6-6, the J gene TRBJ2-3, with 9 positions matching TRBD2. CDR1 MNHNY and CDR2 SVGAGI come from the germline V gene (reference sequence). The CDR3 contains 16 residues. Unmatched junction bases numbered 8, after V lost 6 bases and J lost 1 base. The DNA for the CDR3 is TGTGCCAGCAGCCAGGGAGCTAGCGGGGGCACAGATACGCAGTATTTT. It encodes CASSQGASGGTDTQYF.

The chain couples TRBV4-3 to TRBJ2-5; tentatively, D is TRBD2 (6 bases). V was pared by 2 bases and J by 5 bases, with 15 bases between. CDR1 is LGHNA and CDR2 is YSLEER in the germline V gene. This CDR3 has 15 residues. The CDR3 sequence: CASSQSPEGHETQYF. The CDR3 DNA reads TGCGCCAGCAGCCAATCGCCGGAGGGCCACGAGACCCAGTACTTC.

The rearrangement links TRBV27 to TRBJ2-7; tentatively, D is TRBD1 (6 bases). The CDR3 is 16 amino acids. V was trimmed by 6 bases and J by 4 bases, leaving 22 bases between them. Germline V gene lookup returns CDR1 MNHEY and CDR2 SMNVEV (reference sequence). The CDR3 DNA reads as TGTGCCAGCAGCCTCAGAGGGGGAGATCTGGCTTACGAGCAGTACTTC. Amino acid sequence: CASSLRGGDLAYEQYF.

The chain carries TRBV15 and TRBJ2-1; 9 bases agree with TRBD1. Looked up from germline, CDR1 is LNHNV and CDR2 is YYDKDF (reference sequence). This CDR3 has 14 residues. Losses at the gene ends were 1 base for V and 5 bases for J; bases not matched to a gene: 0. The CDR3 protein is CATSRGTGDNEQFF. The CDR3 region has the DNA TGTGCCACCAGCAGAGGGACAGGGGACAATGAGCAGTTCTTC.

The chain combines TRBV7-9 with TRBJ2-1; TRBD2 matches 12 bases. Looked up from germline, CDR1 is SEHNR and CDR2 is FQNEAQ (reference sequence). This CDR3 has 15 residues. V lost 6 bases, J lost 3 bases, and 3 bases stayed unmatched. The CDR3 bases are TGTGCCAGCAGATCGGGACTAGCGGGCTACAATGAGCAGTTCTTC. Protein product: CASRSGLAGYNEQFF. Full variable domain (missing parts from reference TRBV7-9 and TRBJ2-1): DTGVSQNPRHKITKRGQNVTFRCDPISEHNRLYWYRQTLGQGPEFLTYFQNEAQLEKSRLLSDRFSAERPKGSFSTLEIQRTEQGDSAMYLCASRSGLAGYNEQFFGPGTRLTVL.

The chain employs TRBV5-8 and TRBJ1-5; no reliable D call. V lost 6 bases and J 6 bases, leaving 10 bases between the germline ends. CDR3 length: 12 amino acids. Per germline, CDR1 SGHTS and CDR2 YDEGEE. This chain's CDR3 is CASTNAPQPQHF. The CDR3 DNA is TGTGCCAGCACCAATGCCCCTCAGCCCCAGCATTTT.

The V gene is TRBV11-2, the J gene TRBJ2-7, with 9 bases lining up with TRBD2. CDR1 and CDR2 from the germline V gene are SGHAT and FQNNGV. With V trimmed by 0 bases and J by 3 bases, 9 bases remained unmatched. The length of the CDR3 is 17 residues. In DNA form, the CDR3 reads TGTGCCAGCAGCTTAGATGGCTTGCTAGCGGGATTCTACGAGCAGTACTTC. Protein: CASSLDGLLAGFYEQYF.

The V and J genes are TRBV13 and TRBJ2-1; 9 nucleotides match TRBD2. Germline V gene data show CDR1 as PRHDT and CDR2 as FYEKMQ (reference sequence). There are 16 residues in the CDR3. The J segment lost 6 bases and the V segment lost 6 bases, leaving 12 bases of the junction unmatched. The CDR3 sequence: CASRSETSGRGNEQFF. CDR3 nucleotide sequence: TGTGCCAGCAGATCCGAAACTAGCGGGCGCGGCAATGAGCAGTTCTTC.

This sequence joins TRBV4-3 and TRBJ2-1; maybe TRBD2 (5 bases). CDR1 and CDR2 (germline): LGHNA, YSLEER. There are 14 residues in the CDR3. Trimming removed 0 bases at V and 10 bases at J, with 13 bases between. CDR3 sequence reads: CASSQDFGGSEQFF. The CDR3 DNA reads TGCGCCAGCAGCCAAGACTTCGGCGGGTCGGAGCAGTTCTTC.

V usage is TRBV7-9 and J usage is TRBJ2-7, with TRBD2 identical over 8 bases. Germline CDR1 and CDR2: SEHNR and FQNEAQ (reference sequence). The CDR3 totals 16 residues. Trimming took 3 bases from V and 5 from J; bases not matched to a gene: 12. The CDR3 sequence: CASSLLPGLGTNEQYF. The CDR3 coding sequence is TGTGCCAGCAGCTTGTTACCGGGACTAGGAACCAACGAGCAGTACTTC.

The V gene is TRBV4-1, the J gene TRBJ2-7; 7 nucleotides line up with TRBD1. The CDR3 is 15 amino acids. Germline V gene lookup returns CDR1 MGHRA and CDR2 YSYEKL. V was pared by 0 bases and J by 3 bases, with 5 bases of the junction left unmatched. CDR3: CASSQDGGTDYEQYF. DNA of the CDR3: TGCGCCAGCAGCCAAGATGGTGGGACAGACTACGAGCAGTACTTC.

The genes are TRBV7-2 and TRBJ2-5; 8 bases are a match to TRBD1. This CDR3 is built from 15 residues. Germline V lookup: CDR1 SGHTA, CDR2 FQGNSA. Losses at the gene ends were 4 bases for V and 5 bases for J; bases not matched to a gene: 9. CDR3 in DNA: TGTGCCAGCAGCTGGACAGGGTCCCCTTCCGAGACCCAGTACTTC. The encoded protein is CASSWTGSPSETQYF.

The chain couples TRBV27 to TRBJ2-5; 10 nucleotides agree with TRBD2. The length of the CDR3 is 13 residues. With 7 bases clipped from V and 6 bases from J, the junction kept 5 bases outside the gene matches. Germline V gives CDR1 MNHEY, CDR2 SMNVEV (reference sequence). CDR3 nucleotides: TGTGCCAGCACCAGCGGGAGGGCGAAGACCCAGTACTTC. This sequence encodes CASTSGRAKTQYF.

The rearrangement links TRBV28 to TRBJ2-7; the D gene is possibly TRBD2 (6 bases). V lost 3 bases and J 0 bases, leaving 12 bases between the germline ends. CDR1 and CDR2 from the germline V gene are MDHEN and SYDVKM. The CDR3 has 15 amino acids. This CDR3 is CASSFGGPSSYEQYF. The CDR3 DNA reads as TGTGCCAGCAGTTTCGGAGGGCCAAGCTCCTACGAGCAGTACTTC. The whole variable domain, remainder taken from reference TRBV28 and TRBJ2-7, is DVKVTQSSRYLVKRTGEKVFLECVQDMDHENMFWYRQDPGLGLRLIYFSYDVKMKEKGDIPEGYSVSREKKERFSLILESASTNQTSMYLCASSFGGPSSYEQYFGPGTRLTVT.

This chain connects TRBV6-1 to TRBJ1-2; no definite D call. CDR3 length: 15 amino acids. The V gene lost 1 base and the J gene lost 4 bases, with 13 bases spanning the gap. Germline V gives CDR1 MNHNS, CDR2 SASEGT. This CDR3 reads CASSEDGLWLYGYTF. The CDR3, as DNA: TGTGCCAGCAGTGAAGACGGGCTGTGGCTCTATGGCTACACCTTC.

Only one count was recorded for this clone. This chain joins TRBV5-8 and TRBJ2-7, with D tentatively TRBD1 or TRBD2 (6 bases each). Trimming left V 4 bases short and J 5 bases short, with 16 bases between. The CDR3 has 14 amino acids. Germline V CDR1 and CDR2: SGHTS, YDEGEE. CDR3 loop: CASSNREVQDEQYF. The CDR3 DNA reads as TGTGCCAGCAGCAACAGGGAGGTTCAAGACGAGCAGTACTTC.

This clone has a single count. The chain has TRBV5-1 and TRBJ2-1; TRBD2 aligns across 13 bases. CDR3 length equals 16 residues. Germline V lookup: CDR1 SGHRS, CDR2 YFSETQ. Trimming cost V 4 bases and J 13 bases; bases outside gene matches: 14. The CDR3 loop reads CASSPDIWTSGSVQFF. CDR3 DNA sequence: TGCGCCAGCAGCCCGGATATCTGGACTAGCGGGAGTGTTCAGTTCTTC.

V is TRBV5-6 and J is TRBJ1-3; D unclear. This CDR3 is built from 16 residues. Per the germline V gene, CDR1 is SGHDT and CDR2 is YYEEEE. V lost 1 base, J lost 0 bases, and 11 bases lay in between. CDR3 residues: CASSLTPESSGNTIYF. CDR3 nucleotide sequence: TGTGCCAGCAGCTTGACCCCGGAGAGCTCTGGAAACACCATATATTTT.

The rearrangement uses TRBV4-3 and TRBJ2-1; D call uncertain. Deletions cut 3 bases from V and 0 bases from J, with 9 bases between. This CDR3 is built from 15 residues. CDR1 is LGHNA, CDR2 YSLEER, per germline. CDR3 residues: CASSQARSSYNEQFF. CDR3 in DNA: TGCGCCAGCAGCCAGGCGAGGAGCTCCTACAATGAGCAGTTCTTC.

Here the CDR3 DNA reads TGTGCCAGCAGTGACTCCCTTGCTAGCGGGAGCTCCTACGAGCAGTACTTC. Its translation: CASSDSLASGSSYEQYF. The V and J genes are TRBV6-4 and TRBJ2-7, with 10 bases fitting TRBD2. The CDR3 runs to 17 residues. CDR1 is MRHNA and CDR2 is SNTAGT in the germline V gene. V shed 0 bases and J 0 bases; nucleotides not matched to a gene: 5.

The gene calls are TRBV9 and TRBJ2-1; 8 nucleotides align to TRBD2. CDR3 size: 15 residues. V was pared by 3 bases and J by 6 bases, with 8 bases of the junction left unmatched. The germline V gene encodes CDR1 SGDLS and CDR2 YYNGEE. The CDR3 nucleotides read TGTGCCAGCAGCGAGAGCGGGAGCAGGGCCAATGAGCAGTTCTTC. Translation gives CASSESGSRANEQFF.

V is TRBV4-1 and J is TRBJ1-5, with D maybe TRBD1 (5 bases). Trimming took off 1 base at V and 4 bases at J, with 5 bases between the two ends. CDR3 length equals 13 residues. The V gene's germline CDR1 is MGHRA and CDR2 YSYEKL. CDR3: CASSQGGNQPQHF. The CDR3 bases are TGCGCCAGCAGCCAAGGGGGGAATCAGCCCCAGCATTTT.

This chain joins TRBV30 and TRBJ2-5; 7 nucleotides agree with TRBD2. V lost 4 bases and J lost 5; bases outside the gene matches: 4. This CDR3 is 12 amino acids long. In germline, CDR1 is GTSNPN, CDR2 SVGIG (reference sequence). The CDR3 DNA reads as TGTGCCTGGAATTGGGGAGGGGAGACCCAGTACTTC. Amino acids: CAWNWGGETQYF. The full variable domain, its missing parts supplied by reference TRBV30 and TRBJ2-5, is SQTIHQWPATLVQPVGSPLSLECTVEGTSNPNLYWYRQAAGRGLQLLFYSVGIGQISSEVPQNLSASRPQDRQFILSSKKLLLSDSGFYLCAWNWGGETQYFGPGTRLLVL.

This sequence joins TRBV6-6 and TRBJ1-1; a possible D gene is TRBD1 (6 bases). V dropped 0 bases and J dropped 4 bases, with 12 bases sitting between them. CDR1 is MNHNY and CDR2 is SVGAGI in the germline V gene (reference sequence). CDR3 length equals 15 residues. CDR3 coding DNA: TGTGCCAGCAGTTACTCGGACAGTGGTTTCACTGAAGCTTTCTTT. This sequence encodes CASSYSDSGFTEAFF.

The chain recombines TRBV10-3 with TRBJ2-2, with 10 bases lining up with TRBD2. This CDR3 has 16 amino acids. CDR1 ENHRY and CDR2 SYGVKD come from the germline V gene. V lost 6 bases, J lost 7 bases, and 11 bases stayed unmatched. For the CDR3, the DNA is TGTGCCATCAGGGACGTTAGCGGGAGGATTGACGGGGAGCTGTTTTTT. Translated: CAIRDVSGRIDGELFF.

This clone was seen a single time. J is TRBJ2-3 and V is TRBV5-1; TRBD2 is a possible D gene (5 bases). The V gene's germline CDR1 is SGHRS and CDR2 YFSETQ. The CDR3 consists of 15 residues. Trimming took off 1 base at V and 1 base at J, with 10 bases between the two ends. As DNA, the CDR3 is TGCGCCAGCAGCTTGACGAGGGCCGGCACAGATACGCAGTATTTT. Amino acid sequence: CASSLTRAGTDTQYF.

This chain joins TRBV6-5 and TRBJ1-5; 7 positions match TRBD1. Germline values: CDR1 MNHEY, CDR2 SVGAGI. Losses at the gene ends were 6 bases for V and 4 bases for J; bases not matched to a gene: 6. The CDR3 runs 14 residues. Here the CDR3 DNA reads TGTGCCAGCAGCTACAGGGGCTCGAATCAGCCCCAGCATTTT. This codes for CASSYRGSNQPQHF.